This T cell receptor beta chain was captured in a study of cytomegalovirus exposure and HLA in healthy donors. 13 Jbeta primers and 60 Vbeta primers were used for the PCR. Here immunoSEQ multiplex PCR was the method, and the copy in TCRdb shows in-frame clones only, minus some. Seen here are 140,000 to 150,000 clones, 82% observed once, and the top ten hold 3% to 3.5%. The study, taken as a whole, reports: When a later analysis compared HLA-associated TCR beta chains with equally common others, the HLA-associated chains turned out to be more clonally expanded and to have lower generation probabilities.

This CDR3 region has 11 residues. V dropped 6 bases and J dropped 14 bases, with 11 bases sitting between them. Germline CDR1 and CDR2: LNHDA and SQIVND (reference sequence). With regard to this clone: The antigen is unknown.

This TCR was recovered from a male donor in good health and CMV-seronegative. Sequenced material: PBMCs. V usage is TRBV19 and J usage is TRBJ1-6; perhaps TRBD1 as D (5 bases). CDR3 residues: CASRTQGALHF. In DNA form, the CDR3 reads TGTGCCAGTAGGACTCAAGGGGCCCTCCACTTT.